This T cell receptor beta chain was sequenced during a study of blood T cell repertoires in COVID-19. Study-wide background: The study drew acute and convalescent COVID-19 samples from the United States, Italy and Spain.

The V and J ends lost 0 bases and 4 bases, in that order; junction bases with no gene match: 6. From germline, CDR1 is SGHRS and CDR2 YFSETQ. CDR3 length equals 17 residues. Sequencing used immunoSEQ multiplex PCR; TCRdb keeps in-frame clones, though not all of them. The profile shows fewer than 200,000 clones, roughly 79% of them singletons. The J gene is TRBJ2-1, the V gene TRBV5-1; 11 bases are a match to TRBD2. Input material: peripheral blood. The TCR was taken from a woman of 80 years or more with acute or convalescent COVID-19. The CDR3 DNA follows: TGCGCCAGCAGCTTGGCTGGGGGACTAGCGGAGTACAATGAGCAGTTCTTC. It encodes CASSLAGGLAEYNEQFF.